This T cell receptor beta chain is from a study of shared clonotypes between healthy human individuals. The study, taken as a whole, reports: Limitation of the genetic and exposure-history diversity represented came from the few donors. Researchers sampled only blood; tissue repertoires likely differ.

The protocol was immunoSEQ multiplex PCR, while the TCRdb copy is restricted to in-frame clones and leaves out a portion. The sample yields 550,000 to 700,000 clones, 73% seen once. As for this clone: Its specificity is unknown. Other nucleotide sequences from this sample produce the same CDR3.

Germline V gives CDR1 SQVTM, CDR2 ANQGSEA. The CDR3 spans 12 residues. V lost 7 bases and J lost 2; bases outside the gene matches: 4. The TCR was taken from a woman in her twenties or thirties in good health. Sequencing input: memory CD4+ T cells sorted from blood. Subset reported: CD45RA-negative fraction. The chain employs TRBV29-1 and TRBJ2-5; 7 nucleotides align to TRBD1. In nucleotides, the CDR3 is TGCAGCGCCCGACAGGGACAAGAGACCCAGTACTTC. It specifies CSARQGQETQYF.